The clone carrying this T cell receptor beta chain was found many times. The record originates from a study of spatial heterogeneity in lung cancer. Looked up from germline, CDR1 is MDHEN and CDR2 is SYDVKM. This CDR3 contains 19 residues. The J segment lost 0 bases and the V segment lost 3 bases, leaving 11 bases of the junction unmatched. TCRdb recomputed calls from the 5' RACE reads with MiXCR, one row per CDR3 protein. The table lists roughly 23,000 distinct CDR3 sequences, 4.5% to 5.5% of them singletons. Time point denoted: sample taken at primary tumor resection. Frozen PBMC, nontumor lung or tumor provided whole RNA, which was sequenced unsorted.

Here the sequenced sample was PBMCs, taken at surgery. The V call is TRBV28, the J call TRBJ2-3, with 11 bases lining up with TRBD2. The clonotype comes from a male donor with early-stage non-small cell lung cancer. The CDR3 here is CASSFLAGTSGVSTDTQYF. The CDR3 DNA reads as TGTGCCAGCAGTTTCCTAGCGGGGACTAGCGGAGTTAGCACAGATACGCAGTATTTT.